This entry features one T cell receptor beta chain sequence. V was clipped by 1 base and J by 2 bases, with 9 bases between them. Germline V lookup: CDR1 SGHRS, CDR2 YFSETQ. This CDR3 comprises 14 residues. This specimen comes from a study of technical replicates of blood from several donors. Clones were read by immunoSEQ multiplex PCR, and TCRdb kept only the in-frame ones, dropping some. Among tens of thousands of clones listed, approximately 96% were seen once. The TCR originated in a human donor in good health. This rearrangement joins TRBV5-1 to TRBJ1-1; D not certain. The source material was T cells isolated from PBMCs. The CDR3 region has the DNA TGCGCCAGCAGCTTGTACGCGGGTAACACTGAAGCTTTCTTT. This codes for CASSLYAGNTEAFF.